These 27 T cell receptor beta chains came from one sample sequenced in a study of blood T cell repertoires in COVID-19. Generated by immunoSEQ multiplex PCR, the TCRdb table keeps only in-frame clones and is missing some. The sample lists around 200,000 clones, approximately 90% seen once, with about a tenth in the top ten. The sample was PBMCs or T cells enriched from blood (not recorded which). The receptors stem from a man between 18 and 29 years old with acute COVID-19.

J is TRBJ2-1 and V is TRBV12-3 or TRBV12-4, with D unresolved. This CDR3 contains 11 residues. Trimming left V 5 bases short and J 13 bases short, with 12 bases between. The CDR3, as DNA: TGTGCCAGCAGTCAGCGAGCACATCAGTTCTTC. Protein sequence: CASSQRAHQFF.

The J gene is TRBJ1-1, the V gene TRBV6-5; 8 bases line up with TRBD1. Germline assignment: CDR1 MNHEY and CDR2 SVGAGI. The V segment lost 7 bases and the J segment 0 bases; nucleotides outside the gene matches: 4. The CDR3 consists of 14 residues. The CDR3 sequence: CASTGQGVNTEAFF. The DNA for the CDR3 is TGTGCCAGCACCGGACAGGGAGTGAACACTGAAGCTTTCTTT.

The DNA of the CDR3 is TGTGCCAGCAGGCTAGCGGGAGAGGGCTACGAGCAGTACTTC. Its translation: CASRLAGEGYEQYF. V and J are TRBV28 and TRBJ2-7, with TRBD2 identical over 10 bases. The CDR3 has 14 residues. V dropped 6 bases and J dropped 3; count of bases not matched to a gene: 5. Per germline, CDR1 MDHEN and CDR2 SYDVKM.

This chain uses TRBV3-1 (or the pseudogene TRBV3-2) with TRBJ2-5; 12 nucleotides match TRBD2. V lost 1 base and J lost 6; bases outside the gene matches: 24. The germline gives CDR1 LGHDT, CDR2 YNNKEL (reference sequence). This CDR3 has 22 residues. CDR3 sequence (DNA): TGTGCCAGCAGCCAAGGACAAGCTAGCGGGAGGGCACTTTTTATCGTTTGTCAGACCCAGTACTTC. It encodes CASSQGQASGRALFIVCQTQYF.

The V call is TRBV7-3, the J call TRBJ2-1; 7 bases fit TRBD2. The trim removed 1 base at V and 5 bases at J, leaving 11 bases unmatched. Germline CDR1 is SGHTA and CDR2 is FQGTGA. This CDR3 region has 17 residues. The CDR3 DNA reads as TGTGCCAGCAGCTTAAGATTTGGGGAGGGCCGGAACAATGAGCAGTTCTTC. Protein product: CASSLRFGEGRNNEQFF.

V is TRBV21-1 and J is TRBJ2-1; TRBD2 is the table's D call, not checked against the DNA. TRBV21-1 is a recognized pseudogene. CDR3 length: 16 residues. The CDR3 DNA follows: TGTGCCAGCAGCAAAGAGGCCAGCGGATCCTACAATGAGCAGTTCTTC. Translated, it gives CASSKEASGSYNEQFF.

This chain uses TRBV19 with TRBJ2-7; the D gene is possibly TRBD2 (6 bases). Germline lookup yields CDR1 LNHDA and CDR2 SQIVND (reference sequence). The CDR3 extends over 13 amino acids. The V and J ends lost 4 bases and 4 bases respectively, with 11 bases between them. DNA of the CDR3: TGTGCCAGTAGTACGGCGACTAGTTACGAGCAGTACTTC. Its protein is CASSTATSYEQYF.

The genes are TRBV28 and TRBJ1-1; no clear D. The CDR3 runs to 14 residues. CDR1 is MDHEN, CDR2 SYDVKM, per germline. Deletions cut 7 bases from V and 4 bases from J, with 16 bases between. In nucleotides, the CDR3 is TGTGCCAGCAACCTACCGGGAGCTGGCACTGAAGCTTTCTTT. Translated, it gives CASNLPGAGTEAFF.

This clone was counted a few times. The V gene is TRBV28, the J gene TRBJ2-7, with no clear D. Trimming shortened V by 10 bases and J by 0 bases, and 10 bases separated the two germline ends. In germline, CDR1 is MDHEN, CDR2 SYDVKM. CDR3 length: 12 residues. The CDR3 DNA is TGTGCCACAATCAGTCACTCCTACGAGCAGTACTTC. Translating it yields CATISHSYEQYF.

The V and J genes are TRBV6-5 and TRBJ2-4; D remains ambiguous. Germline assignment: CDR1 MNHEY and CDR2 SVGAGI. The CDR3 has 14 amino acids. Trimming took 6 bases from V and 0 from J, leaving 9 bases between them. The CDR3 reads CASSALLAKNIQYF. The CDR3, as DNA: TGTGCCAGCAGCGCCCTACTAGCCAAAAACATTCAGTACTTC.

The J gene is TRBJ2-6, the V gene TRBV11-3; the match to TRBD1 covers 9 bases. The CDR3 has 17 residues. The ends lost 6 bases at V and 2 bases at J; junction bases unmatched: 8. CDR1 SGHNT and CDR2 YENEEA come from the germline V gene. CDR3 sequence: CASSQSGTGTGANVLTF. In DNA, the CDR3 is TGTGCCAGCAGTCAATCAGGGACAGGGACTGGGGCCAACGTCCTGACTTTC.

The V call is TRBV3-1 (or the pseudogene TRBV3-2), the J call TRBJ2-3, with D perhaps TRBD2 (6 bases). V was clipped by 0 bases and J by 4 bases, with 14 bases between them. The germline CDR1 and CDR2 sequences are LGHDT and YNNKEL (reference sequence). The CDR3 runs to 16 residues. CDR3 amino acids: CASSQDWRDRPDTQYF. The DNA for the CDR3 is TGTGCCAGCAGCCAAGATTGGCGGGACCGCCCAGATACGCAGTATTTT.

The chain has TRBV4-1 and TRBJ1-3; D perhaps matches TRBD1 (6 bases). From germline, CDR1 is MGHRA and CDR2 YSYEKL. V dropped 2 bases and J dropped 0 bases, with 11 bases sitting between them. The CDR3 length is 16 residues. This CDR3 reads CASSQWTVTSGNTIYF. The DNA of the CDR3 is TGCGCCAGCAGCCAATGGACAGTTACCTCTGGAAACACCATATATTTT.

The chain is built from TRBV7-2 and TRBJ1-5, with D unclear. The V gene's germline CDR1 is SGHTA and CDR2 FQGNSA. The CDR3 covers 16 residues. Trimming removed 4 bases from V and 1 base from J, with 14 bases in between. The CDR3 nucleotides read TGTGCCAGCAGCTACATCGGACTGCGGAGCAATCAGCCCCAGCATTTT. As protein: CASSYIGLRSNQPQHF.

The chain links TRBV7-2 to TRBJ1-6, with no clear D. The CDR3 is 15 residues long. Germline CDR1 is SGHTA and CDR2 is FQGNSA. The ends were cut back, 2 bases at V and 7 bases at J, with 12 bases in the middle. This CDR3 is CASSLMVEMNSPLHF. CDR3 nucleotides: TGTGCCAGCAGCTTAATGGTTGAGATGAATTCACCCCTCCACTTT.

The genes are TRBV30 and TRBJ2-3; D might be TRBD1 (5 bases). Per germline, CDR1 GTSNPN and CDR2 SVGIG (reference sequence). The CDR3 consists of 15 residues. Between the trimmed V and J ends, which lost 0 bases and 0 bases, there was a span of 10 bases. CDR3 residues: CAWSVQAVSTDTQYF. The DNA for the CDR3 is TGTGCCTGGAGTGTACAGGCGGTGAGCACAGATACGCAGTATTTT.

The chain carries TRBV14 and TRBJ2-5; TRBD2 might be the D (5 bases). Trimming stripped 0 bases from V and 1 base from J, with 9 bases between. The CDR3 consists of 15 residues. The germline V gene has CDR1 SGHDN and CDR2 FVKESK. The chain's CDR3 is CASSQETGIQETQYF. For the CDR3, the DNA is TGTGCCAGCAGCCAAGAGACCGGGATCCAAGAGACCCAGTACTTC.

The rearrangement links TRBV6-1 to TRBJ2-1; 8 bases line up with TRBD2. Germline assignment: CDR1 MNHNS and CDR2 SASEGT. After removal of 0 bases from V and 7 bases from J, the junction contained 8 bases not matched to a gene. There are 16 residues in the CDR3. The CDR3 protein is CASSEAGGTGGNEQFF. The CDR3 region has the DNA TGTGCCAGCAGTGAAGCAGGCGGGACGGGGGGGAATGAGCAGTTCTTC.

The chain links TRBV2 to TRBJ2-3; a possible D gene is TRBD1 (6 bases). The CDR3 has 15 residues. V was cut by 3 bases and J by 5 bases, with 15 bases left in between. Germline CDR1 is SNHLY and CDR2 is FYNNEI. CDR3 nucleotide sequence: TGTGCCAGCAGTGACCTACAGGGAAGAGGAGATACGCAGTATTTT. Residues: CASSDLQGRGDTQYF.

The chain is built from TRBV27 and TRBJ2-2, with a possible D match to TRBD2 (5 bases). The germline CDR1 and CDR2 sequences are MNHEY and SMNVEV (reference sequence). Trimming pared 6 bases from V and 4 bases from J, leaving 12 bases between. The CDR3 totals 14 residues. The CDR3, as DNA: TGTGCCAGCAGGCTTGCTGGAGGCACCGGGGAGCTGTTTTTT. Translation: CASRLAGGTGELFF.

The chain couples TRBV12-3 or TRBV12-4 to TRBJ2-1; tentatively, D is TRBD2 (6 bases). There are 13 residues in the CDR3. V was clipped by 7 bases and J by 3 bases, with 10 bases between them. CDR3: CASKLANYNEQFF. The DNA for the CDR3 is TGTGCCAGCAAGCTAGCGAACTACAATGAGCAGTTCTTC.

The chain combines TRBV6-2 or TRBV6-3 with TRBJ2-3; maybe TRBD1 (5 bases). V was shortened by 2 bases and J by 6 bases, with 12 bases between the two germline ends. CDR3 length equals 14 residues. Looked up from germline, CDR1 is MNHEY and CDR2 is SVGEGT. The CDR3 loop reads CASSYGQGMDTQYF. The CDR3, as DNA: TGTGCCAGCAGTTACGGGCAGGGTATGGATACGCAGTATTTT.

The J gene is TRBJ1-1, the V gene TRBV19; no clear D gene. V shed 4 bases and J shed 7 bases, with 4 bases lying between them. CDR3 length: 10 amino acids. Germline CDR1 is LNHDA and CDR2 is SQIVND (reference sequence). The CDR3 nucleotides are TGTGCCAGTAGTACTAATGAAGCTTTCTTT. Translated: CASSTNEAFF.

The V gene is TRBV7-2, the J gene TRBJ2-5, with D maybe TRBD1 (7 bases). Germline CDR1 and CDR2: SGHTA and FQGNSA. With 7 bases removed from V and 5 bases from J, the gap between germline ends came to 20 bases. CDR3 size: 15 residues. The CDR3 region has the DNA TGTGCCAGCACCCAGGGTGGAGGGGGCTTGGAGACCCAGTACTTC. Translated, it gives CASTQGGGGLETQYF. The complete variable domain, with remaining parts taken from reference TRBV7-2 and TRBJ2-5, reads GAGVSQSPSNKVTEKGKDVELRCDPISGHTALYWYRQSLGQGLEFLIYFQGNSAPDKSGLPSDRFSAERTGGSVSTLTIQRTQQEDSAVYLCASTQGGGGLETQYFGPGTRLLVL.

V is TRBV7-9 and J is TRBJ1-2, with a weak D call TRBD1 (5 bases). CDR3 length: 15 amino acids. Germline V CDR1 and CDR2: SEHNR, FQNEAQ (reference sequence). Trimming removed 0 bases from V and 0 bases from J, with 8 bases in between. The CDR3 loop is CASSLAEGSNYGYTF. The CDR3 DNA is TGTGCCAGCAGCTTAGCGGAGGGGTCTAACTATGGCTACACCTTC. The complete variable domain, with remaining parts taken from reference TRBV7-9 and TRBJ1-2, reads DTGVSQNPRHKITKRGQNVTFRCDPISEHNRLYWYRQTLGQGPEFLTYFQNEAQLEKSRLLSDRFSAERPKGSFSTLEIQRTEQGDSAMYLCASSLAEGSNYGYTFGSGTRLTVV.

The chain joins TRBV27 to TRBJ1-1; 7 nucleotides align to TRBD1. This CDR3 has 15 residues. Germline V lookup: CDR1 MNHEY, CDR2 SMNVEV (reference sequence). With V trimmed by 4 bases and J by 1 base, 6 bases remained unmatched. The CDR3, as DNA: TGTGCCAGCAGTTCAACCCAGGGGGGGAACACTGAAGCTTTCTTT. Amino acid sequence: CASSSTQGGNTEAFF.

This clone was detected only once. CDR3: CASSPDRGMDEQYF. The CDR3 nucleotides are TGTGCCAGCAGCCCGGACAGGGGGATGGACGAGCAGTACTTC. This sequence joins TRBV7-6 and TRBJ2-7; 10 bases map to TRBD1. The length of the CDR3 is 14 residues. Germline loops: CDR1 SGHVS, CDR2 FNYEAQ. Unmatched junction bases numbered 6, after V lost 5 bases and J lost 5 bases. The whole variable domain, filled in from reference TRBV7-6 and TRBJ2-7, reads GAGVSQSPRYKVTKRGQDVALRCDPISGHVSLYWYRQALGQGPEFLTYFNYEAQQDKSGLPNDRFSAERPEGSISTLTIQRTEQRDSAMYRCASSPDRGMDEQYFGPGTRLTVT.